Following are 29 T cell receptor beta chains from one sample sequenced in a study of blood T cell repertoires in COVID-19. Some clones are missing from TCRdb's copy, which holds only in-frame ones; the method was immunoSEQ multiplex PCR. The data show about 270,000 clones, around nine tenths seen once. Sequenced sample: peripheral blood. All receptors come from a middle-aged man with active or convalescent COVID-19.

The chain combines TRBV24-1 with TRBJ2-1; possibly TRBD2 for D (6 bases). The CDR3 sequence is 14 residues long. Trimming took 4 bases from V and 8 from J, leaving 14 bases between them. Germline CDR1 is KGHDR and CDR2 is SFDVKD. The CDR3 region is CATSDPMEGDEQFF. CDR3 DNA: TGTGCCACCAGTGACCCCATGGAGGGCGATGAGCAGTTCTTC.

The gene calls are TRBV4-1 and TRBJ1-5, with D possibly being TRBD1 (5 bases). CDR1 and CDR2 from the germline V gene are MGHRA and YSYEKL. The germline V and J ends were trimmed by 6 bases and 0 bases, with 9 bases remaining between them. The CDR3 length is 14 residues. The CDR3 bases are TGCGCCAGCAGACAGACAGTTAGCAATCAGCCCCAGCATTTT. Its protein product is CASRQTVSNQPQHF.

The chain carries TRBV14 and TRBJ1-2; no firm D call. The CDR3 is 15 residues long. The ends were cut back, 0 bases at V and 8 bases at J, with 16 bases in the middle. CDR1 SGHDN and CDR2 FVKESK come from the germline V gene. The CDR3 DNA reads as TGTGCCAGCAGCCAAGAAATGACCCCCTCAGGAGGCTACACCTTC. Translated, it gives CASSQEMTPSGGYTF. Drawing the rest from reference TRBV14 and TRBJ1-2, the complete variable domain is EAGVTQFPSHSVIEKGQTVTLRCDPISGHDNLYWYRRVMGKEIKFLLHFVKESKQDESGMPNNRFLAERTGGTYSTLKVQPAELEDSGVYFCASSQEMTPSGGYTFGSGTRLTVV.

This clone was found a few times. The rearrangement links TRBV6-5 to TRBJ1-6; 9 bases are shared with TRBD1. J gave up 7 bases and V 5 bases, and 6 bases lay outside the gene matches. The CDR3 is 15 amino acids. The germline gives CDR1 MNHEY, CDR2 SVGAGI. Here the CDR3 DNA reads TGTGCCAGCAGTCAGTGGACAGGGGAAAATTCACCCCTCCACTTT. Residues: CASSQWTGENSPLHF.

The CDR3 here is CASSLDRAVRAFF. CDR3 DNA: TGTGCCAGCAGTTTGGACAGGGCTGTTAGAGCTTTCTTT. This sequence joins TRBV7-2 and TRBJ1-1; 8 bases match TRBD1. The length of the CDR3 is 13 residues. V was clipped by 6 bases and J by 10 bases; unmatched bases: 10. Germline loops: CDR1 SGHTA, CDR2 FQGNSA.

The CDR3 region has the DNA TGTGCCAGCAGCCCCGACTCCAAAGAGACCCAGTACTTC. Translating gives CASSPDSKETQYF. The rearrangement joins TRBV6-2 or TRBV6-3 to TRBJ2-5, with D uncertain. Germline-derived CDR1 and CDR2 are MNHEY and SVGEGT. The CDR3 runs 13 residues. With 6 bases removed from V and 3 bases from J, the gap between germline ends came to 11 bases.

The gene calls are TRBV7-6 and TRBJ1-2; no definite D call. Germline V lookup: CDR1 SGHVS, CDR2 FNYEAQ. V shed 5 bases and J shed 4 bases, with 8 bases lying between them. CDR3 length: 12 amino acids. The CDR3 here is CASSPGGYGYTF. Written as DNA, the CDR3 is TGTGCCAGCAGCCCAGGAGGCTATGGCTACACCTTC. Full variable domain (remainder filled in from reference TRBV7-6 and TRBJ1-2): GAGVSQSPRYKVTKRGQDVALRCDPISGHVSLYWYRQALGQGPEFLTYFNYEAQQDKSGLPNDRFSAERPEGSISTLTIQRTEQRDSAMYRCASSPGGYGYTFGSGTRLTVV.

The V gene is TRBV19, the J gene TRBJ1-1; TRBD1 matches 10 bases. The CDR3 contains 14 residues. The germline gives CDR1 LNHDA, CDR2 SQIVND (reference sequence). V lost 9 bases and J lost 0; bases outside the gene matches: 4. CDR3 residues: CASRTGGLNTEAFF. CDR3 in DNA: TGTGCCAGCCGGACAGGGGGGCTGAACACTGAAGCTTTCTTT.

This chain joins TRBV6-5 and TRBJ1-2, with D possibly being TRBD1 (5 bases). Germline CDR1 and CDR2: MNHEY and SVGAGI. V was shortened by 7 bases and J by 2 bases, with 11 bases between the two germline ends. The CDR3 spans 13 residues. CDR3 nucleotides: TGTGCCAGCATGGTCAACAGGAACTATGGCTACACCTTC. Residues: CASMVNRNYGYTF.

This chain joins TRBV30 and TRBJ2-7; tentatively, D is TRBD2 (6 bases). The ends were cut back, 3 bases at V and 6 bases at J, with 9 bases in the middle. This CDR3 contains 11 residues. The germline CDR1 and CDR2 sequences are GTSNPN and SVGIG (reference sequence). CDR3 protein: CAWRKGGEQYF. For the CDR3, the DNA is TGTGCCTGGAGAAAGGGAGGCGAGCAGTACTTC.

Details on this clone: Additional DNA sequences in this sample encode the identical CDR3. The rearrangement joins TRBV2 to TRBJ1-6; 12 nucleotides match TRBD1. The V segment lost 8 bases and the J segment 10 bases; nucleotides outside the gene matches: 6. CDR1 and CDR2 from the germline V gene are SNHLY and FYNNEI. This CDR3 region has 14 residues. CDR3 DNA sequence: TGTGCCAGCGGAGTAGGGACAGGGGGCTCACCCCTCCACTTT. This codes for CASGVGTGGSPLHF.

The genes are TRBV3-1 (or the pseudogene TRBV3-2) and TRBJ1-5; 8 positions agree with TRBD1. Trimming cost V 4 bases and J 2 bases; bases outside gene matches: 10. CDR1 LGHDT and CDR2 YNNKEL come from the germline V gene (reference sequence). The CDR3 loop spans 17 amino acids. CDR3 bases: TGTGCCAGCAGCCGGGGGGCAGGGGGCTTCCGCAATCAGCCCCAGCATTTT. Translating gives CASSRGAGGFRNQPQHF.

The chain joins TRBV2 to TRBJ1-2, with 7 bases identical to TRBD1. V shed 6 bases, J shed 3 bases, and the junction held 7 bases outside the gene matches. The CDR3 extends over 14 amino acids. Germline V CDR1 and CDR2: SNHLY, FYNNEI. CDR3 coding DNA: TGTGCCAGCAGAAGACAGGGAAGCGACTATGGCTACACCTTC. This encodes CASRRQGSDYGYTF. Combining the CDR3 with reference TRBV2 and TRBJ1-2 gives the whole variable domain EPEVTQTPSHQVTQMGQEVILRCVPISNHLYFYWYRQILGQKVEFLVSFYNNEISEKSEIFDDQFSVERPDGSNFTLKIRSTKLEDSAMYFCASRRQGSDYGYTFGSGTRLTVV.

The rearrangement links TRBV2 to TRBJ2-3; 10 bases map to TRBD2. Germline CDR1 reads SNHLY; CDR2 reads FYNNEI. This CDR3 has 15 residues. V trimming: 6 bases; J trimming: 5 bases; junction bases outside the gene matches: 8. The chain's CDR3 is CASSPRERGGDTQYF. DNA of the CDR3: TGTGCCAGCAGCCCCCGGGAGCGGGGGGGAGATACGCAGTATTTT.

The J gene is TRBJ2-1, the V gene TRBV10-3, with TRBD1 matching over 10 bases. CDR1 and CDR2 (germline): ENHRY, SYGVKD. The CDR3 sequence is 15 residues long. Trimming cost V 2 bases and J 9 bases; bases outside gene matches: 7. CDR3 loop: CAISEEPGQGSEQFF. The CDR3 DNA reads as TGTGCCATCAGTGAGGAACCGGGACAGGGGTCTGAGCAGTTCTTC.

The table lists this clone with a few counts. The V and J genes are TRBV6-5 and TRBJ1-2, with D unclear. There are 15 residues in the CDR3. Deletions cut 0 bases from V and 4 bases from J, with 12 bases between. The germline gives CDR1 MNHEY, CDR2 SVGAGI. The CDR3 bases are TGTGCCAGCAGTTACTCCAAACAGAGTTTCTATGGCTACACCTTC. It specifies CASSYSKQSFYGYTF.

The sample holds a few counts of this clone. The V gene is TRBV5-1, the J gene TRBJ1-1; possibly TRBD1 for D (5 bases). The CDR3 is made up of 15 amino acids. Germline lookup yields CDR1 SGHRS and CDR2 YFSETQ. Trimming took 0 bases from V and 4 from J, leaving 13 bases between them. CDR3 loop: CASSLAWQGSTEAFF. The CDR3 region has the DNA TGCGCCAGCAGCTTGGCCTGGCAGGGTAGCACTGAAGCTTTCTTT. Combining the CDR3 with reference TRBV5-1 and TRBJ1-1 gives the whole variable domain KAGVTQTPRYLIKTRGQQVTLSCSPISGHRSVSWYQQTPGQGLQFLFEYFSETQRNKGNFPGRFSGRQFSNSRSEMNVSTLELGDSALYLCASSLAWQGSTEAFFGQGTRLTVV.

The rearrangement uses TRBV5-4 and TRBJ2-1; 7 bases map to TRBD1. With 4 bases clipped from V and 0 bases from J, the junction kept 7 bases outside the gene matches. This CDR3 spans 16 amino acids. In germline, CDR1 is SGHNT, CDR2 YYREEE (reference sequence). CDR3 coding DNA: TGTGCCAGCAGCCCGGAACGACAGGGCTCCTACAATGAGCAGTTCTTC. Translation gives CASSPERQGSYNEQFF.

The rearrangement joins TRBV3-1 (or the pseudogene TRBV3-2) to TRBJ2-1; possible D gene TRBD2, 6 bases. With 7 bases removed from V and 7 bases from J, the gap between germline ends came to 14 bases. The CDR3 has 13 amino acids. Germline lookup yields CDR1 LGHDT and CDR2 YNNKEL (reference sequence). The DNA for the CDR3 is TGTGCCAGCACCGCAATTGGGGGGAATGAGCAGTTCTTC. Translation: CASTAIGGNEQFF.

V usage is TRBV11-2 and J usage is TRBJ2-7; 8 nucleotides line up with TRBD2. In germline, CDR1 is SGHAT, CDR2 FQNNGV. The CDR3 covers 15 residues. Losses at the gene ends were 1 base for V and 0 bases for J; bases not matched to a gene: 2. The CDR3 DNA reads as TGTGCCAGCAGCTTAGTAGCGGGGAGCTCCTACGAGCAGTACTTC. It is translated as CASSLVAGSSYEQYF. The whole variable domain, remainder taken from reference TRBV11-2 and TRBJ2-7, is EAGVAQSPRYKIIEKRQSVAFWCNPISGHATLYWYQQILGQGPKLLIQFQNNGVVDDSQLPKDRFSAERLKGVDSTLKIQPAKLEDSAVYLCASSLVAGSSYEQYFGPGTRLTVT.

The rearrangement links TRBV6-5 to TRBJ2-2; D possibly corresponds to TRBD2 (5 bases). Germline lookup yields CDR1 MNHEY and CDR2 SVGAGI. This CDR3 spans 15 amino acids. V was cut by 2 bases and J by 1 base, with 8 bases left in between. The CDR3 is CASSYKRLNTGELFF. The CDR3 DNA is TGTGCCAGCAGTTACAAGCGGTTGAACACCGGGGAGCTGTTTTTT.

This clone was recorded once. CDR3 bases: TGTGCCAGCAGTTACTCAGAAAATGCCCGGACAGATTTTAGCTCCTACGAGCAGTACTTC. It translates to CASSYSENARTDFSSYEQYF. V gene TRBV6-2 or TRBV6-3 combines with J gene TRBJ2-7, with TRBD1 as a possible D gene (6 bases). Germline loops: CDR1 MNHEY, CDR2 SVGEGT. Trimming pared 0 bases from V and 0 bases from J, leaving 24 bases between. The CDR3 is 20 residues long.

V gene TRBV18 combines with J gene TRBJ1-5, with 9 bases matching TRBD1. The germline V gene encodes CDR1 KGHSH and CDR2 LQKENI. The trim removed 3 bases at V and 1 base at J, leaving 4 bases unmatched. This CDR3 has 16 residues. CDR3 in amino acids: CASSPTDRGSNQPQHF. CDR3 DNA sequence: TGTGCCAGCTCACCCACCGACAGGGGGAGCAATCAGCCCCAGCATTTT.

The CDR3, as DNA: TGTGCCAGCAGCCTCCAGACAAGCTCTGGAAACACCATATATTTT. Amino acids: CASSLQTSSGNTIYF. The rearrangement uses TRBV3-1 (or the pseudogene TRBV3-2) and TRBJ1-3, with no clear D. Germline-derived CDR1 and CDR2 are LGHDT and YNNKEL (reference sequence). Trimming cost V 4 bases and J 0 bases, with 10 bases left between them. The CDR3 spans 15 residues.

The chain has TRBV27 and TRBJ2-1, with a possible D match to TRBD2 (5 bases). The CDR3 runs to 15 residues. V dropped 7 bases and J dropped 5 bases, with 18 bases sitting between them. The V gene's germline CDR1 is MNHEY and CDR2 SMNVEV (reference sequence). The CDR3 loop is CASNQQPLADNEQFF. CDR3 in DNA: TGTGCCAGCAACCAGCAACCCCTAGCTGACAATGAGCAGTTCTTC.

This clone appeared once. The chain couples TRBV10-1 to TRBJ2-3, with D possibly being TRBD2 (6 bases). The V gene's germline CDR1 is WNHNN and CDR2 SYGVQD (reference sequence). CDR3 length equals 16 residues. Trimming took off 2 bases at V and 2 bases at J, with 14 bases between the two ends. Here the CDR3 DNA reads TGCGCCAGCAGTGAGGGAGCTAGCGAGGCCACAGATACGCAGTATTTT. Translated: CASSEGASEATDTQYF.

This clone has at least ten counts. CDR3 in DNA: TGTGCCACCAGCCGCAGGGGAACCACCGGGGAGCTGTTTTTT. Translating gives CATSRRGTTGELFF. The V gene is TRBV15, the J gene TRBJ2-2; perhaps TRBD1 as D (6 bases). This CDR3 spans 14 amino acids. V lost 5 bases and J lost 4, with 11 bases in between. Germline values: CDR1 LNHNV, CDR2 YYDKDF (reference sequence).

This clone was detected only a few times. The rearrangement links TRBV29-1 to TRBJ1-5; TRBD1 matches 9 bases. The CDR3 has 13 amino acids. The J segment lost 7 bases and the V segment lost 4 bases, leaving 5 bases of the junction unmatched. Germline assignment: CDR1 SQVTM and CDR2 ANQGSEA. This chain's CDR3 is CSVGGQGGQPQHF. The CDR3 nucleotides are TGCAGCGTTGGGGGACAGGGTGGCCAGCCCCAGCATTTT.

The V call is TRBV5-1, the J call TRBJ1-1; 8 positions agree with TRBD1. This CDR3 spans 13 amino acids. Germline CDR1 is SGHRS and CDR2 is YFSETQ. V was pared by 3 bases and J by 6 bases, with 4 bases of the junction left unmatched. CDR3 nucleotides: TGCGCCAGCAGCTCCCCAGGGGGCCCTGAAGCTTTCTTT. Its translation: CASSSPGGPEAFF.